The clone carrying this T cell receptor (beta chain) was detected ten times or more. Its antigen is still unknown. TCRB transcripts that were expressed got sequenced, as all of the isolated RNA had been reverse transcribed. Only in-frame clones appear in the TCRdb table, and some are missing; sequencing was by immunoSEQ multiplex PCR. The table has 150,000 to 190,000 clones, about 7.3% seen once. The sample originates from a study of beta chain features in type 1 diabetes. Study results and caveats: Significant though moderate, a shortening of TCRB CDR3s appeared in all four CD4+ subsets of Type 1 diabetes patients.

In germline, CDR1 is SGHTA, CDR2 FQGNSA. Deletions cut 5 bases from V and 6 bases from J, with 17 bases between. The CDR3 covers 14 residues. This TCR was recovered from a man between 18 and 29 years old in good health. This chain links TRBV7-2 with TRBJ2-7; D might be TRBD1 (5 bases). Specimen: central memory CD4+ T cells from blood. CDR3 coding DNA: TGTGCCAGCAGCCAGGGCCCCGGAACCGGCGAGCAGTACTTC. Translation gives CASSQGPGTGEQYF.